The next 9 T cell receptor beta chains were all read from a single sample in a study of CD8 T cells in Susac syndrome. RNA in amounts of roughly 0.45 to 1 ug was reverse transcribed with random hexamers. TCRdb re-called the immunoSEQ multiplex PCR reads with MiXCR, one entry per CDR3 protein. Among 150,000 to 200,000 distinct CDR3 sequences listed, approximately 94% were seen once. Sequencing was done on a sample of CD4+ T cells from PBMCs. These receptors were obtained from a human donor with multiple sclerosis.

This clonotype was detected once. The V gene is TRBV10-2, the J gene TRBJ1-2; unclear D gene. From germline, CDR1 is WSHSY and CDR2 SAAADI. The CDR3 sequence is 13 residues long. Trimming stripped 3 bases from V and 4 bases from J, with 9 bases between. The CDR3 region has the DNA TGCGCCAGCAGTGAAGGGCAGGTCTATGGCTACACCTTC. Translated: CASSEGQVYGYTF.

The V gene is TRBV20-1, the J gene TRBJ2-1; D may correspond to TRBD1 or TRBD2 (6 bases each). Trimming cost V 3 bases and J 8 bases, with 11 bases left between them. The CDR3 contains 12 residues. Per the germline V gene, CDR1 is DFQATT and CDR2 is SNEGSKA (reference sequence). As DNA, the CDR3 is TGCAGTGCTAGTTCGAGGGGGGATGAGCAGTTCTTC. Translating gives CSASSRGDEQFF.

The chain joins TRBV24-1 to TRBJ1-2; TRBD1 matches 7 bases. The CDR3 totals 16 residues. The germline V gene encodes CDR1 KGHDR and CDR2 SFDVKD. J gave up 6 bases and V 4 bases, and 13 bases lay outside the gene matches. This CDR3 is CATSERTAGQTDGYTF. As DNA, the CDR3 is TGTGCCACCAGTGAGCGTACGGCGGGACAGACGGATGGCTACACCTTC.

V usage is TRBV18 and J usage is TRBJ1-1; D is unclear. The CDR3 consists of 14 residues. Germline CDR1 reads KGHSH; CDR2 reads LQKENI. V lost 2 bases and J 4 bases, leaving 11 bases between the germline ends. The CDR3, as DNA: TGTGCCAGCTCACCAGTGGGGTGGGGCACTGAAGCTTTCTTT. As protein: CASSPVGWGTEAFF.

V usage is TRBV29-1 and J usage is TRBJ2-5; perhaps TRBD1 as D (6 bases). The germline gives CDR1 SQVTM, CDR2 ANQGSEA. V was cut by 7 bases and J by 2 bases, with 11 bases left in between. CDR3 size: 12 residues. CDR3 coding DNA: TGCAGCGCCTGGACAGATCAAGAGACCCAGTACTTC. It specifies CSAWTDQETQYF.

In this sample, this clonotype turned up once. The chain uses TRBV27 and TRBJ1-1; D is undetermined. V was trimmed by 5 bases and J by 1 base, leaving 11 bases between them. The CDR3 runs 14 residues. In germline, CDR1 is MNHEY, CDR2 SMNVEV (reference sequence). The DNA of the CDR3 is TGTGCCAGCAGTCCGGGGAACAGGAACACTGAAGCTTTCTTT. Translating it yields CASSPGNRNTEAFF.

This rearrangement joins TRBV7-9 to TRBJ2-7, with TRBD2 matching 9 bases. The CDR3 totals 15 residues. Germline trimming cut 4 bases from V and 2 bases from J; bases unmatched to any gene: 6. Per the germline V gene, CDR1 is SEHNR and CDR2 is FQNEAQ (reference sequence). CDR3 bases: TGTGCCAGCAGCTACGAGTCTAGCGGGACCTACGAGCAGTACTTC. Amino acids: CASSYESSGTYEQYF.

The chain carries TRBV11-1 and TRBJ2-5; 7 bases align to TRBD1. Germline values: CDR1 SGHAT, CDR2 FQDESV (reference sequence). The CDR3 runs 14 residues. With 5 bases clipped from V and 1 base from J, the junction kept 4 bases outside the gene matches. CDR3 amino acids: CASSIWDSQETQYF. CDR3 nucleotide sequence: TGTGCCAGCAGCATCTGGGACAGCCAAGAGACCCAGTACTTC.

The CDR3 nucleotides read TGTGCCAGCAGCTCGGGACTAGCGGGAGGGGCCACCAAAAACATTCAGTACTTC. Residues: CASSSGLAGGATKNIQYF. The chain has TRBV9 and TRBJ2-4; 16 nucleotides agree with TRBD2. There are 18 residues in the CDR3. J lost 2 bases, V lost 4 bases, and 6 bases had no gene match. CDR1 is SGDLS, CDR2 YYNGEE, per germline.